The entry below describes one T cell receptor beta chain. The sample comes from a study of blood T cell repertoires in COVID-19. Study details: There were acute and convalescent COVID-19 samples, and they came from the United States, Italy and Spain. T cells, B-cell-depleted T cells, or PBMCs provided the cDNA or gDNA that served as material.

This CDR3 has 16 residues. V was cut by 1 base and J by 5 bases, with 18 bases left in between. Germline loops: CDR1 LNHDA, CDR2 SQIVND (reference sequence). Authors' processing steps: Amplification of reference gene primers provided the estimated nucleated cell counts. Method: immunoSEQ multiplex PCR; TCRdb's copy keeps in-frame clones and lacks some. From that table come the V and J calls and clone size; the DNA was used to work out D and trimming. This sample yields around 110,000 clones, of which 82% are seen a single time; approximately 7.6% belongs to the top ten. The source of this sequence is an older man with active or convalescent COVID-19. The chain employs TRBV19 and TRBJ2-7; possible D gene TRBD2, 6 bases. The sequenced material came from peripheral blood. CDR3 in amino acids: CASSIVGGTGFDEQYF. The CDR3 bases are TGTGCCAGTAGTATAGTCGGGGGAACGGGTTTCGACGAGCAGTACTTC.